The rows below give T cell receptor beta chains drawn from one sample of a study of radiotherapy plus CTLA-4 blockade in lung cancer. The assay was immunoSEQ multiplex PCR, and TCRdb's table has in-frame clones only and misses some. Among about 49,000 clones listed, 60% to 80% were seen once. The material was peripheral blood, obtained from a patient treated with radiotherapy plus ipilimumab. Receptor source: a human donor with non-small cell lung cancer who had stable disease on radiotherapy plus ipilimumab. Each CDR3 is given with its conserved first and last residue. D genes are given only for firm matches. Expanded clones get a size class; other rows say once, few or many, or leave the size out.

CDR3 length	V gene	J gene	D gene	clone size	CDR3 DNA	CDR3 protein
12	TRBV5-1	TRBJ2-3	NA	NA	TGCGCCAGCAGCCAGTCCACAGATACGCAGTATTTT	CASSQSTDTQYF
15	TRBV7-8	TRBJ1-2	NA	NA	TGTGCCAGCAGCCCCCCTGACAGGACCTATTATGGCTACACCTTC	CASSPPDRTYYGYTF
16	TRBV5-1	TRBJ1-4	NA	NA	TGCGCCAGCAGCTTGACGATCTCCGCCGGGAATGAAAAACTGTTTTTT	CASSLTISAGNEKLFF
15	TRBV10-3	TRBJ2-3	NA	NA	TGTGCCATCAAACACAATGCGGGGAGCACAGATACGCAGTATTTT	CAIKHNAGSTDTQYF
13	TRBV6-1	TRBJ2-1	TRBD2	NA	TGTGCCACGCGGACTAGCGGCTACAATGAGCAGTTCTTC	CATRTSGYNEQFF
13	TRBV5-4	TRBJ2-3	NA	once	TGTGCCAGCAGCTTGGTTTTTGGAGATACGCAGTATTTT	CASSLVFGDTQYF
12	TRBV6-6	TRBJ1-6	NA	few	TGTGCCAGCAGTCACACGGGATCACCCCTCCACTTT	CASSHTGSPLHF
13	TRBV14	TRBJ2-2	NA	few	TGTGCCAGCACCAGGTTTGTCGCCGGGGAGCTGTTTTTT	CASTRFVAGELFF
13	TRBV10-3	TRBJ1-5	NA	NA	TGTGCCATCAGTGTCGACGCAAATCAGCCCCAGCATTTT	CAISVDANQPQHF
15	TRBV18	TRBJ1-2	TRBD1	NA	TGTGCCAGCTCACCGGGACAGGGGGCAGAGTATGGCTACACCTTC	CASSPGQGAEYGYTF
16	TRBV4-1	TRBJ1-4	NA	NA	TGCGCCAGCAGCCAAGGCCTGGCAGGGATGGGGGAAAAACTGTTTTTT	CASSQGLAGMGEKLFF
17	TRBV6-8	TRBJ2-5	TRBD1	NA	TGTGCCAGCAGCCATTCTCAACAGGGGGCGCTTCGGGAGACCCAGTACTTC	CASSHSQQGALRETQYF
13	TRBV11-1	TRBJ2-5	NA	NA	TGTGCCAGCAGCTGGACTTTCCAAGAGACCCAGTACTTC	CASSWTFQETQYF
15	TRBV6-1	TRBJ1-6	TRBD1	NA	TGTGCCAGCAGCCCGACAGGGCAATATAATTCACCCCTCCACTTT	CASSPTGQYNSPLHF
16	TRBV5-1	TRBJ1-1	TRBD1	NA	TGCGCCAGCAGCCCGCGACAGGGGATAGGGGCCACTGAAGCTTTCTTT	CASSPRQGIGATEAFF
13	TRBV10-1	TRBJ2-1	NA	NA	TGCGCCACCAGCGTCGGGCTCTACAATGAGCAGTTCTTC	CATSVGLYNEQFF
12	TRBV10-3	TRBJ1-1	TRBD1	NA	TGTGCCATCACCGGACAGGTCGCTGAAGCTTTCTTT	CAITGQVAEAFF
16	TRBV7-3	TRBJ2-3	TRBD2	NA	TGTGCCAGCAGCTCCAGGACTAGCGGAGAAACAGATACGCAGTATTTT	CASSSRTSGETDTQYF
15	TRBV29-1	TRBJ1-2	NA	NA	TGCAGCGTTGAAGACCCCAACGGGGGCGCGGATGGCTACACCTTC	CSVEDPNGGADGYTF
12	TRBV19	TRBJ2-5	NA	NA	TGTGCCAGTAGTGCGTACCAAGAGACCCAGTACTTC	CASSAYQETQYF
14	TRBV4-1	TRBJ1-2	TRBD1	NA	TGCGCCAGCAGGCCCGGGACAGGGGGCTATGGCTACACCTTC	CASRPGTGGYGYTF
13	TRBV2	TRBJ2-3	TRBD2	NA	TGTGCCAGCCGGACTAGCTACACAGATACGCAGTATTTT	CASRTSYTDTQYF
13	TRBV5-1	TRBJ1-2	TRBD1	NA	TGCGCCAGCAGCTTGGGACAGGGGCCTGGCTACACCTTC	CASSLGQGPGYTF
17	TRBV28	TRBJ1-6	TRBD1	NA	TGTGCCAGCAGCCCGAAAGATCAGGGGGCGCGTGGTTCACCCCTCCACTTT	CASSPKDQGARGSPLHF
18	TRBV4-1	TRBJ2-5	TRBD1	few	TGCGCCAGCAGCCAAGACCCCGGACAGGGAGGAGTGCAAGAGACCCAGTACTTC	CASSQDPGQGGVQETQYF
16	TRBV6-5	TRBJ1-1	NA	once	TGTGCCAGCAGTTACCCCCGGGAGGGGGGGAACACTGAAGCTTTCTTT	CASSYPREGGNTEAFF
19	TRBV7-9	TRBJ2-2	TRBD1	NA	TGTGCCAGCAGCCCCTTCCTTGGACAGGGCAGGACTATAACCGGGGAGCTGTTTTTT	CASSPFLGQGRTITGELFF
13	TRBV7-2	TRBJ1-1	NA	NA	TGTGCCAGCAGCTTTCAGATGGGCACTGAAGCTTTCTTT	CASSFQMGTEAFF
13	TRBV5-8	TRBJ1-5	NA	NA	TGTGCCAGCAGCTTGTTCGTGGCTCAGCCCCAGCATTTT	CASSLFVAQPQHF
14	TRBV6-1	TRBJ1-1	TRBD1	NA	TGTGCCAGCACCTTGGACAGGGTGGTCACTGAAGCTTTCTTT	CASTLDRVVTEAFF
15	TRBV29-1	TRBJ1-1	NA	few	TGCAGCGTTGATTCAGGGACACAGTGGGGCACTGAAGCTTTCTTT	CSVDSGTQWGTEAFF
12	TRBV25-1	TRBJ1-2	TRBD1	NA	TGTGCCAGCAGTGGGGGGACAGGAGCTCACCTCTTC	CASSGGTGAHLF
16	TRBV5-1	TRBJ2-7	TRBD1	NA	TGCGCCAGCAGCTTCGGGGGGACAGGGAACTCCTACGAGCAGTACTTC	CASSFGGTGNSYEQYF
12	TRBV6-5	TRBJ1-1	NA	NA	TGTGCCAGCAGTTTCTTGGACCGTGAAGCTTTCTTT	CASSFLDREAFF
15	TRBV9	TRBJ2-1	TRBD1	NA	TGTGCCAGCAGCGTAGTGGGACAGGGCATCGATGAGCAGTTCTTC	CASSVVGQGIDEQFF
16	TRBV29-1	TRBJ2-6	NA	NA	TGCAGCGTTGATACCCGTGGGCTCTCTGGGGCCAACGTCCTGACTTTC	CSVDTRGLSGANVLTF
16	TRBV28	TRBJ1-4	NA	NA	TGTGCCAGCAGTATCCCCGGGACGGCAACTAATGAAAAACTGTTTTTT	CASSIPGTATNEKLFF
14	TRBV10-3	TRBJ1-2	TRBD1	NA	TGTGCCATCACAGGGGACAGGAGTAACTATGGCTACACCTTC	CAITGDRSNYGYTF
15	TRBV18	TRBJ1-2	NA	NA	TGTGCCAGCTCACCTCTTCTGGACAGCACCTATGGCTACACCTTC	CASSPLLDSTYGYTF
16	TRBV19	TRBJ1-2	TRBD1	NA	TGTGCCAGTAGTATAGGACAGGGGGCGACTCTCTATGGCTACACCTTC	CASSIGQGATLYGYTF
16	TRBV4-1	TRBJ1-5	NA	NA	TGCGCCAGCAGCCAAGATTACGGGCCAGCAAATCAGCCCCAGCATTTT	CASSQDYGPANQPQHF
17	TRBV4-2	TRBJ2-1	TRBD2	NA	TGTGCCAGCAGCCAAGATTGGGGAGCGGGGGGAAGGAATGAGCAGTTCTTC	CASSQDWGAGGRNEQFF
13	TRBV5-1	TRBJ2-1	NA	NA	TGCGCCAGCAGCGGGGACTCCCACTGGGAGCAGTTCTTC	CASSGDSHWEQFF
14	TRBV25-1	TRBJ1-1	NA	NA	TGTGCCAGCAGAGCACAGCTATTGGGCACTGAAGCTTTCTTT	CASRAQLLGTEAFF
16	TRBV18	TRBJ2-5	NA	NA	TGTGCCAGCTCACCATTATCGGGTCAGGGAGGAGAGACCCAGTACTTC	CASSPLSGQGGETQYF
15	TRBV7-6	TRBJ1-1	TRBD1	NA	TGTGCCAGCAGCGCAACGACAGGGGGCAGGACTGAAGCTTTCTTT	CASSATTGGRTEAFF
15	TRBV19	TRBJ1-5	NA	NA	TGTGCCAGTAAGCAGGGAAGGGGGGGAGGTCAGCCCCAGCATTTT	CASKQGRGGGQPQHF
15	TRBV11-3	TRBJ2-5	TRBD2	NA	TGTGCCAGCAGCCTTTCGACTAGCGGGCAAGAGACCCAGTACTTC	CASSLSTSGQETQYF
14	TRBV11-3	TRBJ1-1	NA	NA	TGTGCCAGCAGCTTAGGGGGGCTAAAAACTGAAGCTTTCTTT	CASSLGGLKTEAFF
12	TRBV7-2	TRBJ1-2	TRBD1	NA	TGTGCCAGCAGCCAGGGGGGAGATGGCTACACCTTC	CASSQGGDGYTF
14	TRBV18	TRBJ2-7	TRBD1	few	TGTGCCAGCTCACCACAAGGGGGCGCCTACGAGCAGTACTTC	CASSPQGGAYEQYF
15	TRBV10-2	TRBJ2-5	NA	NA	TGCGCCAGCAGGACAGCTGCAGGGGTGGAAGAGACCCAGTACTTC	CASRTAAGVEETQYF
13	TRBV19	TRBJ2-2	NA	few	TGTGCCAGTAGTATAGTCAGGGCCGGGGAGCTGTTTTTT	CASSIVRAGELFF